Each of the 9 T cell receptor beta chains below was sequenced from the same sample in a study of glioma-infiltrating T cells. TCR alpha and beta CDR3 regions were amplified from RNA using iRepertoire nested multiplex PCR. One entry per CDR3 protein, called by TCRdb with MiXCR from the multiplex PCR reads. Here the sample spans about 130,000 distinct CDR3 sequences, roughly 24% being singletons. Sequences were obtained from glioma tissue, nonneoplastic brain tissue, or PBMCs (not recorded which). The receptors shown here come from a human donor with low-grade glioma or glioblastoma, undergoing nonglioma brain surgery, or in good health (not recorded which).

There are many counts of this clonotype. The chain uses TRBV3-1 and TRBJ2-3; the D gene is possibly TRBD1 (6 bases). V was shortened by 5 bases and J by 2 bases, with 11 bases between the two germline ends. From germline, CDR1 is LGHDT and CDR2 YNNKEL (reference sequence). This CDR3 is 14 amino acids long. The CDR3 region is CASSSQGATDTQYF. The DNA for the CDR3 is TGTGCCAGCAGCTCACAGGGAGCCACAGATACGCAGTATTTT.

The genes are TRBV7-2 and TRBJ1-1; tentative D call: TRBD1 (6 bases). Germline V gene data show CDR1 as SGHTA and CDR2 as FQGNSA. The CDR3 loop spans 15 amino acids. The V end was cut by 5 bases, the J end by 7 bases, with 20 bases between. The CDR3 nucleotides are TGTGCCAGCAGCACCGGACAGTCTTCGACGGGTGAAGCTTTCTTT. This encodes CASSTGQSSTGEAFF.

The chain employs TRBV6-1 and TRBJ2-1; D uncertain. The CDR3 covers 15 residues. Germline CDR1 reads MNHNS; CDR2 reads SASEGT. The germline V and J ends were trimmed by 6 bases and 13 bases, with 25 bases remaining between them. The CDR3 loop is CASRSLVAATNNQFF. CDR3 nucleotides: TGTGCCAGCAGATCGCTAGTGGCTGCCACTAATAATCAGTTCTTC.

The table lists this clonotype with many counts. The J gene is TRBJ1-1, the V gene TRBV6-2 or TRBV6-3; D unresolved. With 0 bases removed from V and 1 base from J, the gap between germline ends came to 12 bases. Germline values: CDR1 MNHEY, CDR2 SVGEGT. CDR3 length: 16 amino acids. Here the CDR3 DNA reads TGTGCCAGCAGTTACTCACCAGGTTCACGGAACACTGAAGCTTTCTTT. It translates to CASSYSPGSRNTEAFF.

This clonotype was found many times. The V gene is TRBV6-1, the J gene TRBJ1-2; 7 nucleotides match TRBD1. This CDR3 region has 15 residues. The junction had 11 bases not matched to a gene; V was cut back by 6 bases and J by 4 bases. CDR1 MNHNS and CDR2 SASEGT come from the germline V gene. CDR3 sequence reads: CASSPQGGYSYGYTF. CDR3 in DNA: TGTGCCAGCAGCCCCCAGGGGGGCTACAGCTATGGCTACACCTTC.

Ten or more counts support this clonotype. CDR3 residues: CASSYARFETQYF. The CDR3 nucleotides are TGTGCCAGCAGTTACGCGAGATTTGAGACCCAGTACTTC. V is TRBV6-6 and J is TRBJ2-5; D is unresolved. The CDR3 sequence is 13 residues long. Trimming shortened V by 2 bases and J by 5 bases, and 9 bases separated the two germline ends. Per the germline V gene, CDR1 is MNHNY and CDR2 is SVGAGI (reference sequence).

This clonotype was recorded at least ten times. The CDR3 DNA reads TGTGCCAGCAGCTTGGCGTTGAGGGTACACACAGATACGCAGTATTTT. This encodes CASSLALRVHTDTQYF. The genes are TRBV11-2 and TRBJ2-3, with D perhaps matching TRBD2 (5 bases). CDR3 length: 16 residues. Trimming took off 3 bases at V and 2 bases at J, with 15 bases between the two ends. The germline gives CDR1 SGHAT, CDR2 FQNNGV.

This clonotype was recorded at least ten times. The chain is built from TRBV28 and TRBJ2-5, with D possibly TRBD1 on 7 matching bases. Germline assignment: CDR1 MDHEN and CDR2 SYDVKM. The CDR3 contains 15 residues. The V gene lost 4 bases and the J gene lost 3 bases, with 15 bases spanning the gap. The CDR3 sequence is CASSSAGTAKETQYF. The DNA of the CDR3 is TGTGCCAGCAGTTCCGCGGGGACAGCCAAAGAGACCCAGTACTTC.

This clonotype appeared many times. The chain uses TRBV19 and TRBJ2-1, with TRBD2 matching over 11 bases. The CDR3 consists of 15 residues. CDR1 is LNHDA and CDR2 is SQIVND in the germline V gene (reference sequence). After removal of 4 bases from V and 6 bases from J, the junction contained 5 bases not matched to a gene. CDR3 region: CASSTPGLAVNEQFF. CDR3 DNA: TGTGCCAGTAGTACCCCGGGACTAGCGGTCAATGAGCAGTTCTTC.